This TCR beta chain came from a study of blood T cell repertoires in COVID-19. Study as a whole: Sample material is recorded as cDNA or gDNA derived from T cells, B-cell-depleted T cells, or PBMCs.

On this clone itself: The same CDR3 also results from other DNA sequences found in this sample.

This CDR3 spans 15 amino acids. The V end lost 0 bases, the J end lost 0 bases, and 7 bases lay between the germline ends. CDR1 is SGHKS, CDR2 YYEKEE, per germline (reference sequence). The repertoire was sequenced with immunoSEQ multiplex PCR; TCRdb's copy has only in-frame clones and lacks some. The data hold around 73,000 clones, with roughly four fifths observed a single time. Input material: peripheral blood. The chain has TRBV5-5 and TRBJ1-5; perhaps TRBD1 as D (5 bases). This clonotype originated in a man between 65 and 85 years old with COVID-19, enrolled during active disease. The chain's CDR3 is CASSLEGISNQPQHF. DNA for the CDR3: TGTGCCAGCAGCTTGGAGGGGATTAGCAATCAGCCCCAGCATTTT.